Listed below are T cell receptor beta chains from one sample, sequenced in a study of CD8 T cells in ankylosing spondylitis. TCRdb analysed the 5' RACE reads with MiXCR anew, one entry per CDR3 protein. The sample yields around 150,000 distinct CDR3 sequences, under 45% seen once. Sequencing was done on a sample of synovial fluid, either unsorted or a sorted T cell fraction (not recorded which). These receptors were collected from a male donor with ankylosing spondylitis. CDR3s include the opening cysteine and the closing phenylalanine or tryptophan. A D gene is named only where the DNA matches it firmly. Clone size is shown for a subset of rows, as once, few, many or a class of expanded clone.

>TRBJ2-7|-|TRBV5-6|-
TGTGCCAGCAGCTTTCCTAGAAGGGAACAGTACTTC
CASSFPRREQYF
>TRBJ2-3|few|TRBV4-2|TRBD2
TGTGCCAGCAGCCGAGAGCTCCTGAAGACTAGCGGGAGGGATACGCAGTATTTT
CASSRELLKTSGRDTQYF
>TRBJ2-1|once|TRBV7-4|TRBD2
TGTGCCAGCAGCAATCGCACTAGCGGGAGTGGGGAGCAGTTCTTC
CASSNRTSGSGEQFF
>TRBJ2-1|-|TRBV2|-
TGTGCCAGCAGTGATGGTTGGGAAGGGGTTGTCTTC
CASSDGWEGVVF
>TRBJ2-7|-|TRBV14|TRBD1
TGTGCCAGCAGCCTCTCGCCGGACAGGGTCTACGAGCAGTACTTC
CASSLSPDRVYEQYF
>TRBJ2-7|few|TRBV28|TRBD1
TGTGCCAGCAGTCAGCCGGGACAGGGTTCTCACGAGCAGTACTTC
CASSQPGQGSHEQYF
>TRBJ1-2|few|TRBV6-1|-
TGTGCCAGCAAGATCAGGGTTAACTATGGCTACACCTTC
CASKIRVNYGYTF
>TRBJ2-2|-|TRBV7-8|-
TGTGCCAGCAGCTTAAGGGGGGCCGGGACCGCGAACACCGGGGAGCTGTTTTTT
CASSLRGAGTANTGELFF
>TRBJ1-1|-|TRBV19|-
TGTGCCAGTAGTATAGTTGGGGCGAACACTGAAGCTTTCTTT
CASSIVGANTEAFF
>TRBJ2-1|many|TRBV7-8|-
TGTGCCAGCAGCTTAGAAGGCGGGGAGAGCTCCTACAATGAGCAGTTCTTC
CASSLEGGESSYNEQFF
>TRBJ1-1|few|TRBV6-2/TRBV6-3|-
TGTGCCAGCAGTTACGACCTTACCCTCCAGGGGAGGCCGCTTTGTGAAGCTTTCTTT
CASSYDLTLQGRPLCEAFF
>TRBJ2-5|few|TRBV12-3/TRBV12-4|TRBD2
TGTGCCAGCAGTTCCCCCGGGACTAGAGTTAAGACCCAGTACTTC
CASSSPGTRVKTQYF
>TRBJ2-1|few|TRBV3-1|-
TGTGCCAGCAGCCAACCCCTAAGGGTCAATGAGCAGTTCTTC
CASSQPLRVNEQFF
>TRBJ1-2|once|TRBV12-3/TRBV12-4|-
TGTGCCAGCAAGTTCGCGGGACGCAACTATGGCTACACCTTC
CASKFAGRNYGYTF
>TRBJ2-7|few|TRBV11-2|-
TGTGCCAGCAGCTTCGGACTGCCCTACGAGCAGTACTTC
CASSFGLPYEQYF
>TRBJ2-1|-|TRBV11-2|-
TGTGCCAGCAGCTTAGACACGGCGGGCGGTTTTGATCCTGTTCTGGATGAGCAGTTCTTC
CASSLDTAGGFDPVLDEQFF
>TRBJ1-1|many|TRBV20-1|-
TGCAGTGCTGGGAGGGGGGACACTGAAGCTTTCTTT
CSAGRGDTEAFF
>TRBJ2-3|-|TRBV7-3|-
TGTGCCAGCAGCCTAGAGAGGGGGGAAGATACGCAGTATTTT
CASSLERGEDTQYF
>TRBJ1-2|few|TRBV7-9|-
TGTGCCAGCAGCTTATGGGGCTATGGCTACACCTTC
CASSLWGYGYTF
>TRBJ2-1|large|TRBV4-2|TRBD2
TGTGCCAGCAGCCAAGAACTAGCGGGAGCGGAGGAGCAGTTCTTC
CASSQELAGAEEQFF
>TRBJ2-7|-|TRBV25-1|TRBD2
TGTGCCAGCAGTCAATATGGCGGGAGCCGCTCCTACGAGCAGTACTTC
CASSQYGGSRSYEQYF
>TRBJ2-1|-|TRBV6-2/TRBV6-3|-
TGTGCCAGCAGCCCCCGGGTGATAGCGCAAAGTCCGTTCTTC
CASSPRVIAQSPFF
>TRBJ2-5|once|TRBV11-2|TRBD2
TGTGCCAGCAGCCCTGCACTAGCGGGGGTTCAAGAGACCCAGTACTTC
CASSPALAGVQETQYF
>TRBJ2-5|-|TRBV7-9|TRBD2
TGTGCCAGCAGCCACCGACTAGCCCAAGAGACCCAGTACTTC
CASSHRLAQETQYF
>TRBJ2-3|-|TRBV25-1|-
TGTGCCAGCAGTGAATGGGGTCAGGGAACAGATACGCAGTATTTT
CASSEWGQGTDTQYF
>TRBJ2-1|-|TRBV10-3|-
TGTGCCATCAGTGAAAGGAGACTAGCCTACAATGAGCAGTTCTTC
CAISERRLAYNEQFF
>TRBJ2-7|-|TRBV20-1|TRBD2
TGCAGTGCTTCGGGACTAGCGGGAATCAACGAGCAGTACTTC
CSASGLAGINEQYF
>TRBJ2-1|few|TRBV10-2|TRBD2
TGCGCCAGCGGACTAGCGGGGGGGATATCCTACAATGAGCAGTTCTTC
CASGLAGGISYNEQFF
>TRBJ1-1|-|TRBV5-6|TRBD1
TGTGCCAGCAGCCCGCCGGGACAGGGGCCTGAAGCTTTCTTT
CASSPPGQGPEAFF
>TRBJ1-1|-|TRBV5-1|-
TGCGCCAGCAGCAGAGCGACAGGAGGAAGCGCTGAAGCTTTCTTT
CASSRATGGSAEAFF
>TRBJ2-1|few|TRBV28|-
TGTGCCAGCAGGCAAGGGGGCGGGATCAGATACAATGAGCAGTTCTTC
CASRQGGGIRYNEQFF
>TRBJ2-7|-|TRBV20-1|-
TGCAGTGCTAGAGATCTCGCGACAGACTCCTACGAGCAGTACTTC
CSARDLATDSYEQYF
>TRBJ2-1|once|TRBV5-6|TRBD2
TGTGCCAGCGGCCGACTAGCGCTCGACAATGAGCAGTTCTTC
CASGRLALDNEQFF
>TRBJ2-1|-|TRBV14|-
TGTGCCAGCAGTCAGAGAAGCTATGGGAATGAGCAGTTCTTC
CASSQRSYGNEQFF
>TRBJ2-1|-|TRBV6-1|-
TGTGCCAGCACTGAAGCTAGCGAGTCCTACAATGAGCAGTTCTTC
CASTEASESYNEQFF
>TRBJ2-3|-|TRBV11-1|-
TGTGCCAGCATCCTATGGGACTTGGACCCGATCGGGGGCACAGATACGCAGTATTTT
CASILWDLDPIGGTDTQYF
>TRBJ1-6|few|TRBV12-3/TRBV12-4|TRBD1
TGTGCCAGCAGTTTGGCAGGGGGGAATTCACCCCTCCACTTT
CASSLAGGNSPLHF
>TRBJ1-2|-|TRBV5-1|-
TGCGCCAGCAGGTATAAGATATTCAACTATGGCTACACCTTC
CASRYKIFNYGYTF
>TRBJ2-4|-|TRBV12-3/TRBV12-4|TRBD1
TGTGCCAGCAGTGACAGGGTTGACATTCAGTACTTC
CASSDRVDIQYF
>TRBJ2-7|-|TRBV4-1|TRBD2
TGCGCCAGCAGCCGCGGACTAGCGGGAGTAATTCCGTATGAGCAGTACTTC
CASSRGLAGVIPYEQYF
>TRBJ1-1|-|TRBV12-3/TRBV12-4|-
TGTGCCAGCAGTTTATGGGGTAATGAAGCTTTCTTT
CASSLWGNEAFF
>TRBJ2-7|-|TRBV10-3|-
TGTGCCATCAGTGAGCCGGGACGGATAGACTACGAGCAGTACTTC
CAISEPGRIDYEQYF
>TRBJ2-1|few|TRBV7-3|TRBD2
TGTGCCAGCAGCCGACTAGCGGGGCCACTCCTCAATGAGCAGTTCTTC
CASSRLAGPLLNEQFF
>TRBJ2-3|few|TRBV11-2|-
TGTGCCAGCAGCTTAGACCGGATCCATACGCAGTATTTT
CASSLDRIHTQYF
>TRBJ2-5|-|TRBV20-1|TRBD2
TGCAGTGCTAGTAAATGGGACTACCCTCCCCAAGAGACCCAGTACTTC
CSASKWDYPPQETQYF
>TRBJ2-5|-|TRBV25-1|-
TGTGCCAGCAGTGTAGTTGAGACCCAGTACTTC
CASSVVETQYF
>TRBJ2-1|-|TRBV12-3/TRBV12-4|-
TGTGCCAGCAGTTACGGTCATCCGGGACGGCACAATGAGCAGTTCTTC
CASSYGHPGRHNEQFF
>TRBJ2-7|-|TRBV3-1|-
TGTGCCAGCAGCCAAGGGACACGGAGCCCCTACGAGCAGTACTTC
CASSQGTRSPYEQYF
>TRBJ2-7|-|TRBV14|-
TGTGCCAGCAGCCCCCGGGTGCGGTTCTACGAGCAGTACTTC
CASSPRVRFYEQYF